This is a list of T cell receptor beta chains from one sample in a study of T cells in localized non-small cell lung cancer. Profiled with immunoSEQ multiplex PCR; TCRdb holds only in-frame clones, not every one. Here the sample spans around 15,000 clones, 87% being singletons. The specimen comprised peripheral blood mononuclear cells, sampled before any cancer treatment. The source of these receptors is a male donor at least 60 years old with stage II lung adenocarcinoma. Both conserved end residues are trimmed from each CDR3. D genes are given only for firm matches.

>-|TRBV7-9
ASTLPGSPEAF
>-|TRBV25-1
ASSKVANEKLF
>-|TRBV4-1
ASSLGPNTEAF
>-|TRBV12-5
ASDDAGGTEAF
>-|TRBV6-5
ASSPTGGMAEAF
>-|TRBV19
ASSIQGFHEQY
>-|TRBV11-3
ASSLGVTEAF
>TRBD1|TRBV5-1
ASSLSGTGGEETQY
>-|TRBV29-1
SSREGNTEAF
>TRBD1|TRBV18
ASSPRQGSEYEQY
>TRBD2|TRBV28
ASSLTSGRALRQDTQY
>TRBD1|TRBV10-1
ASSKGTGGSYEQY
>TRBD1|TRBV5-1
ASSQGARGQETQY
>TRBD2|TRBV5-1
ASSLEGAGGDETQY
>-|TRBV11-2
ASSPYPLASESNEQF
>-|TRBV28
ASSSGHHGYT
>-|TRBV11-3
ASSTSLQGGNNEQF
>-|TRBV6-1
ASTGPPEQY
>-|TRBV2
ASSTKTETQY
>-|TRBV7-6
ASSLERPPYEQF
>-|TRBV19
ASSNGRRYEQY
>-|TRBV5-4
ASSEGPQDTQY
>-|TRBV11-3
ASSIRGGSSYEQY
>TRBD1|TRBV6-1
ASSVTGVAGELF
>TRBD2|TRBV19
ASSIGGRAGNEQF
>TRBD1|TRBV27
ASSPGTGAYGYT
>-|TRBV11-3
ASSLGIGGQQETQY
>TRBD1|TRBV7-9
ASSSTGGNEQF
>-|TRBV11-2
ASSLPQGRSEQY
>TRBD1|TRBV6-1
ASSEFGQGYGYT
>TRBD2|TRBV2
ASRIAGVGKETQY
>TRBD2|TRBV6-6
ASSPRTSRRNEQF
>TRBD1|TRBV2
ASSGQGAAEQF
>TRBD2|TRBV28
ASSFISRGISYEQY
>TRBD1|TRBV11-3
ASSEGQGFNEQF